The next 29 T cell receptor beta chains were all read from a single sample in a study of blood T cells in healthy people across ages. The authors ran a second PCR of roughly 7 to 11 cycles using a sample-barcoded 5' primer and a J-beta primer mix. TCRdb re-called the 5' RACE reads through MiXCR, storing one row per CDR3 protein. This sample has under 2,000,000 distinct CDR3 sequences; around half occur once, and the top ten carry approximately 2.1%. The sequencing sample was made of blood. The source is a middle-aged woman in good health.

CDR3 sequence reads: CASSNQGTDTQYF. CDR3 sequence (DNA): TGTGCCAGCAGCAATCAGGGGACAGATACGCAGTATTTT. V and J are TRBV6-2 or TRBV6-3 and TRBJ2-3, with D possibly matching TRBD1 (6 bases). The germline gives CDR1 MNHEY, CDR2 SVGEGT. CDR3 size: 13 residues. V lost 6 bases and J 3 bases, leaving 10 bases between the germline ends.

This rearrangement joins TRBV3-1 to TRBJ2-1, with 7 nucleotides matching TRBD2. Germline V gene lookup returns CDR1 LGHDT and CDR2 YNNKEL (reference sequence). The CDR3 covers 16 residues. V was clipped by 0 bases and J by 8 bases; unmatched bases: 10. In DNA, the CDR3 is TGTGCCAGCAGCCAAGATAAGGCGGGGGTTTTCGATGAGCAGTTCTTC. It yields the protein CASSQDKAGVFDEQFF.

This clonotype showed up just a few times. The chain combines TRBV7-2 with TRBJ1-2; 9 bases are a match to TRBD1. Germline CDR1 is SGHTA and CDR2 is FQGNSA. Unmatched junction bases numbered 5, after V lost 0 bases and J lost 6 bases. The CDR3 is 15 amino acids. CDR3 loop: CASSLAGTGPDGYTF. DNA of the CDR3: TGTGCCAGCAGCTTAGCTGGGACAGGGCCTGATGGCTACACCTTC.

V and J are TRBV15 and TRBJ2-7; 7 nucleotides agree with TRBD1. The CDR3 is made up of 13 amino acids. The germline V gene encodes CDR1 LNHNV and CDR2 YYDKDF (reference sequence). Trimming at V came to 2 bases and at J to 6 bases, leaving 4 bases not matched to a gene. DNA of the CDR3: TGTGCCACCAGCAGATACAGGGGATCCGAGCAGTACTTC. The encoded protein is CATSRYRGSEQYF.

Only a few counts were recorded for this clonotype. The chain combines TRBV20-1 with TRBJ2-1; no clear D. From germline, CDR1 is DFQATT and CDR2 SNEGSKA (reference sequence). The ends were cut back, 6 bases at V and 0 bases at J, with 12 bases in the middle. This CDR3 has 14 amino acids. The CDR3 loop reads CSAETPSSYNEQFF. CDR3 DNA: TGCAGTGCCGAGACCCCGAGCTCCTACAATGAGCAGTTCTTC.

This clonotype turned up a few times. The chain is built from TRBV20-1 and TRBJ2-7; 11 nucleotides agree with TRBD1. Trimming cost V 3 bases and J 2 bases; bases outside gene matches: 3. Germline V gives CDR1 DFQATT, CDR2 SNEGSKA (reference sequence). The CDR3 is made up of 14 amino acids. The CDR3 loop reads CSARGTGGAYEQYF. CDR3 DNA sequence: TGCAGTGCTAGGGGGACAGGGGGTGCCTACGAGCAGTACTTC.

This clonotype was seen a handful of times. The gene calls are TRBV3-1 and TRBJ2-1, with D hard to call. Per germline, CDR1 LGHDT and CDR2 YNNKEL (reference sequence). This CDR3 is 11 amino acids long. Between the trimmed V and J ends, which lost 6 bases and 9 bases, there was a span of 9 bases. CDR3 residues: CASRGPTEQFF. As DNA, the CDR3 is TGTGCCAGCAGAGGGCCGACTGAGCAGTTCTTC.

The V gene is TRBV4-3, the J gene TRBJ1-6; possible D gene TRBD1, 6 bases. The germline CDR1 and CDR2 sequences are LGHNA and YSLEER. V lost 4 bases to trimming and J lost 0 bases, with 13 bases between them. The CDR3 extends over 17 amino acids. In DNA, the CDR3 is TGCGCCAGCAGCCGGGACACCTCAAACTCCTATAATTCACCCCTCCACTTT. This sequence encodes CASSRDTSNSYNSPLHF.

This chain joins TRBV28 and TRBJ2-4, with 13 nucleotides matching TRBD2. This CDR3 contains 18 residues. Germline-derived CDR1 and CDR2 are MDHEN and SYDVKM. Unmatched junction bases numbered 7, after V lost 5 bases and J lost 0 bases. This CDR3 reads CASSRGLAGRLAKNIQYF. For the CDR3, the DNA is TGTGCCAGCAGTCGGGGACTAGCGGGACGTTTAGCCAAAAACATTCAGTACTTC.

This clonotype was detected a few times. The V and J genes are TRBV6-1 and TRBJ2-5, with 9 bases that match TRBD2. The CDR3 runs 15 residues. Germline V CDR1 and CDR2: MNHNS, SASEGT. With V trimmed by 7 bases and J by 4 bases, 10 bases remained unmatched. The CDR3: CASKESGGSGETQYF. The CDR3, as DNA: TGTGCCAGCAAGGAAAGCGGGGGGTCCGGAGAGACCCAGTACTTC.

As to this clonotype: One end of the junction fails to match germline, which may point to a read error. This chain links TRBV15 with TRBJ2-1, with D possibly matching TRBD2 (6 bases). The CDR3 length is 16 residues. Germline values: CDR1 LNHNV, CDR2 YYDKDF (reference sequence). CDR3 region: CATSRGLGGSYDEQFF. The CDR3 DNA sequence: TGTGCCACCAGCAGAGGTCTTGGGGGGTCCTACGATGAGCAGTTCTTC.

The V gene is TRBV20-1, the J gene TRBJ1-2; D is perhaps TRBD1 (5 bases). V was clipped by 1 base and J by 3 bases, with 9 bases between them. The germline V gene has CDR1 DFQATT and CDR2 SNEGSKA (reference sequence). The CDR3 sequence is 13 residues long. The chain's CDR3 is CSARGGADYGYTF. The CDR3 DNA sequence: TGCAGTGCTAGAGGCGGGGCAGACTATGGCTACACCTTC.

This chain links TRBV13 with TRBJ2-7; 10 bases fit TRBD2. Trimming at V came to 5 bases and at J to 2 bases, leaving 6 bases not matched to a gene. CDR3 size: 15 residues. The germline CDR1 and CDR2 sequences are PRHDT and FYEKMQ (reference sequence). The CDR3 is CASSHSGGATYEQYF. The CDR3 DNA is TGTGCCAGCAGCCACAGCGGGGGGGCGACCTACGAGCAGTACTTC. Full variable domain (remainder filled in from reference TRBV13 and TRBJ2-7): AAGVIQSPRHLIKEKRETATLKCYPIPRHDTVYWYQQGPGQDPQFLISFYEKMQSDKGSIPDRFSAQQFSDYHSELNMSSLELGDSALYFCASSHSGGATYEQYFGPGTRLTVT.

This clonotype was seen once. This rearrangement joins TRBV18 to TRBJ2-3; the D gene is possibly TRBD2 (5 bases). The ends were cut back, 6 bases at V and 6 bases at J, with 19 bases in the middle. The germline gives CDR1 KGHSH, CDR2 LQKENI. This CDR3 comprises 15 residues. The chain's CDR3 is CASSPRPGSGDTQYF. DNA for the CDR3: TGTGCCAGCTCCCCTAGACCCGGCTCGGGGGATACGCAGTATTTT.

The chain is built from TRBV20-1 and TRBJ2-4; unclear D gene. Trimming pared 0 bases from V and 5 bases from J, leaving 11 bases between. This CDR3 spans 14 amino acids. In germline, CDR1 is DFQATT, CDR2 SNEGSKA (reference sequence). The CDR3 reads CSARDRVLQNIQYF. The CDR3 nucleotides read TGCAGTGCTAGAGATCGGGTTTTACAAAACATTCAGTACTTC.

This clonotype was seen only a few times. The J gene is TRBJ2-3, the V gene TRBV12-3 or TRBV12-4; TRBD1 might be the D (6 bases). The CDR3 covers 14 residues. The V and J ends lost 6 bases and 4 bases respectively, with 14 bases between them. The CDR3 sequence: CASSTTGFADTQYF. CDR3 nucleotides: TGTGCCAGCAGCACAACAGGGTTTGCAGATACGCAGTATTTT.

The chain recombines TRBV6-6 with TRBJ2-4, with D possibly matching TRBD2 (6 bases). The DNA end favors TRBJ2-7, so the J call may be wrong. This CDR3 has 13 residues. The germline gives CDR1 MNHNY, CDR2 SVGAGI (reference sequence). The CDR3 is CASTGTLDYEQYF. In DNA, the CDR3 is TGTGCCAGCACGGGGACTCTGGATTACGAGCAGTACTTC.

The chain recombines TRBV6-1 with TRBJ1-1, with a weak D call TRBD1 (5 bases). The CDR3 runs to 13 residues. Germline lookup yields CDR1 MNHNS and CDR2 SASEGT. The V gene lost 6 bases and the J gene lost 3 bases, with 11 bases spanning the gap. CDR3 residues: CASRGLLDTEAFF. As DNA, the CDR3 is TGTGCCAGCAGGGGGCTTCTGGACACTGAAGCTTTCTTT.

This clonotype has more than one count but fewer than ten. V gene TRBV20-1 combines with J gene TRBJ1-2, with D hard to call. The germline CDR1 and CDR2 sequences are DFQATT and SNEGSKA (reference sequence). CDR3 size: 15 residues. Trimming took 5 bases from V and 3 from J, leaving 19 bases between them. The CDR3 region is CSAGAPAGLHYGYTF. CDR3 DNA sequence: TGCAGTGCTGGAGCCCCCGCCGGACTCCACTATGGCTACACCTTC.

Comment on this clonotype: A much larger clone is a single base away; this may be a read error. CDR3 sequence (DNA): TGTGCCAGCGGATTGGGACAGGCGCACAATGAGCAGTTCTTC. Translation gives CASGLGQAHNEQFF. The chain recombines TRBV7-2 with TRBJ2-1; 8 bases are shared with TRBD1. The ends lost 8 bases at V and 5 bases at J; junction bases unmatched: 8. CDR1 SGHTA and CDR2 FQGNSA come from the germline V gene. This CDR3 is built from 14 residues. Using reference TRBV7-2 and TRBJ2-1 for the parts outside the CDR3, the full variable domain is GAGVSQSPSNKVTEKGKDVELRCDPISGHTALYWYRQSLGQGLEFLIYFQGNSAPDKSGLPSDRFSAERTGGSVSTLTIQRTQQEDSAVYLCASGLGQAHNEQFFGPGTRLTVL.

The chain joins TRBV28 to TRBJ1-5, with D possibly TRBD1 on 6 matching bases. This CDR3 has 14 amino acids. CDR1 is MDHEN and CDR2 is SYDVKM in the germline V gene. Trimming shortened V by 6 bases and J by 4 bases, and 13 bases separated the two germline ends. In DNA, the CDR3 is TGTGCCAGCAGCGCCCCAAGGGGGAATCAGCCCCAGCATTTT. As protein: CASSAPRGNQPQHF.

This clonotype has just a few counts. J is TRBJ2-4 and V is TRBV3-1; tentatively, D is TRBD2 (6 bases). CDR1 LGHDT and CDR2 YNNKEL come from the germline V gene (reference sequence). V lost 0 bases to trimming and J lost 7 bases, with 19 bases between them. This CDR3 contains 17 residues. CDR3: CASSQDSLPRGWNIQYF. CDR3 in DNA: TGTGCCAGCAGCCAAGATTCACTCCCGCGGGGCTGGAACATTCAGTACTTC.

This clonotype was counted a single time. This chain connects TRBV5-1 to TRBJ2-5; D is undetermined. The CDR3 covers 14 residues. Germline lookup yields CDR1 SGHRS and CDR2 YFSETQ. V was clipped by 7 bases and J by 0 bases, with 13 bases between them. CDR3 bases: TGCGCCAGCCGAATAGGGCCAAACCAAGAGACCCAGTACTTC. The encoded protein is CASRIGPNQETQYF.

CDR3 loop: CASHSGAVDEQYF. CDR3 DNA sequence: TGTGCCAGCCATAGTGGGGCTGTGGACGAGCAGTACTTC. This chain uses TRBV6-2 or TRBV6-3 with TRBJ2-7; maybe TRBD1 (5 bases). The V gene's germline CDR1 is MNHEY and CDR2 SVGEGT. This CDR3 region has 13 residues. V dropped 8 bases and J dropped 5 bases, with 16 bases sitting between them.

The V gene is TRBV4-3, the J gene TRBJ2-3, with D tentatively TRBD1 or TRBD2 (5 bases each). Germline V CDR1 and CDR2: LGHNA, YSLEER. V was pared by 2 bases and J by 2 bases, with 11 bases between. The CDR3 spans 15 residues. CDR3 sequence: CASSQNGGYTDTQYF. The CDR3 DNA is TGCGCCAGCAGCCAAAATGGGGGTTACACAGATACGCAGTATTTT.

A few counts support this clonotype. This chain links TRBV7-2 with TRBJ2-7, with TRBD1 matching over 7 bases. This CDR3 region has 14 residues. After removal of 3 bases from V and 1 base from J, the junction contained 3 bases not matched to a gene. Looked up from germline, CDR1 is SGHTA and CDR2 is FQGNSA. The CDR3 nucleotides read TGTGCCAGCAGCTTTGAGGGGGCGTCCTACGAGCAGTACTTC. Translated, it gives CASSFEGASYEQYF.

In DNA form, the CDR3 reads TGTGCCAGCAGCTCCCTGACTGGGGGGGACCTCACAGATACGCAGTATTTT. Translating gives CASSSLTGGDLTDTQYF. The chain combines TRBV7-9 with TRBJ2-3; the match to TRBD2 covers 7 bases. The germline gives CDR1 SEHNR, CDR2 FQNEAQ (reference sequence). The CDR3 has 17 amino acids. With 4 bases clipped from V and 2 bases from J, the junction kept 12 bases outside the gene matches.

The chain combines TRBV6-2 or TRBV6-3 with TRBJ2-3, with 9 bases fitting TRBD2. The V gene's germline CDR1 is MNHEY and CDR2 SVGEGT. This CDR3 region has 17 residues. J gave up 2 bases and V 0 bases, and 6 bases lay outside the gene matches. The DNA for the CDR3 is TGTGCCAGCAGTTACTCGATGAGCGGGGGGATCACAGATACGCAGTATTTT. Translating gives CASSYSMSGGITDTQYF.

V and J are TRBV5-6 and TRBJ1-1; 8 bases line up with TRBD1. V trimming: 4 bases; J trimming: 3 bases; junction bases outside the gene matches: 8. Germline V CDR1 and CDR2: SGHDT, YYEEEE. This CDR3 contains 15 residues. CDR3 DNA: TGTGCCAGCAGCCTGACAGGGGAGGTGGACACTGAAGCTTTCTTT. Protein sequence: CASSLTGEVDTEAFF.